This is a list of T cell receptor beta chains from one sample in a study of blood T cells in healthy people across ages. TCRdb ran MiXCR on the 5' RACE reads and lists one entry per CDR3 protein. The table includes 980,000 or so distinct CDR3 sequences, about 48% detected once. Sequenced: blood. The receptors come from a young man in good health. Both conserved end residues are part of each CDR3. The order of the fields is D gene, V gene, J gene, CDR3 length, clone size, CDR3 protein, CDR3 DNA. A D gene is named only where the DNA matches it firmly. Size is omitted from some rows. Given values are once, few, many or a class for expanded clones.

D: NA; V: TRBV6-5; J: TRBJ2-7; length: 12; size: NA; CDR3: CASEGPLDEQYF; DNA: TGTGCCAGCGAGGGACCCCTCGACGAGCAGTACTTC
D: NA; V: TRBV7-2; J: TRBJ2-3; length: 12; size: many; CDR3: CASNPDTDTQYF; DNA: TGTGCCAGCAACCCGGACACAGATACGCAGTATTTT
D: NA; V: TRBV6-2/TRBV6-3; J: TRBJ2-5; length: 16; size: few; CDR3: CASSYRLDPHQETQYF; DNA: TGTGCCAGCAGTTACAGGCTGGACCCTCATCAAGAGACCCAGTACTTC
D: TRBD1; V: TRBV6-1; J: TRBJ1-5; length: 15; size: NA; CDR3: CASSHYPTGYQPQHF; DNA: TGTGCCAGCAGTCATTACCCGACAGGGTATCAGCCCCAGCATTTT
D: TRBD1; V: TRBV6-6; J: TRBJ1-2; length: 14; size: NA; CDR3: CATSHRGNNYGYTF; DNA: TGTGCCACGTCTCACAGGGGGAATAACTATGGCTACACCTTC
D: NA; V: TRBV6-5; J: TRBJ1-2; length: 15; size: NA; CDR3: CASSYSGFRLYGYTF; DNA: TGTGCCAGCAGTTACTCAGGGTTCCGCCTTTATGGCTACACCTTC
D: TRBD1; V: TRBV30; J: TRBJ1-2; length: 12; size: few; CDR3: CAWMGQAYGYTF; DNA: TGTGCCTGGATGGGACAGGCCTATGGCTACACCTTC
D: NA; V: TRBV6-5; J: TRBJ2-3; length: 14; size: few; CDR3: CASSYVPSTDTQYF; DNA: TGTGCCAGCAGTTACGTCCCTAGCACAGATACGCAGTATTTT
D: NA; V: TRBV21-1; J: TRBJ2-3; length: 12; size: NA; CDR3: CASTPRDQSQYF; DNA: TGTGCCAGCACTCCCCGGGACCAATCGCAGTATTTT
D: TRBD1; V: TRBV2; J: TRBJ1-5; length: 17; size: NA; CDR3: CASSERTGDSANQPQHF; DNA: TGTGCCAGCAGTGAACGGACAGGGGATTCAGCAAATCAGCCCCAGCATTTT
D: NA; V: TRBV28; J: TRBJ2-7; length: 16; size: NA; CDR3: CASSLTGQGYSYEQYF; DNA: TGTGCCAGCAGTTTGACCGGCCAGGGGTATTCCTACGAGCAGTACTTC
D: NA; V: TRBV7-2; J: TRBJ2-5; length: 15; size: NA; CDR3: CASSLRSDPQETQYF; DNA: TGTGCCAGCAGCTTAAGGTCGGATCCTCAAGAGACCCAGTACTTC
D: TRBD2; V: TRBV7-3; J: TRBJ2-1; length: 19; size: NA; CDR3: CASSQAPLAGGSGLTEQFF; DNA: TGTGCCAGCAGTCAAGCCCCCCTGGCCGGGGGTAGCGGGTTAACTGAGCAGTTCTTC
D: NA; V: TRBV5-1; J: TRBJ1-6; length: 15; size: few; CDR3: CASSLAGVGDSPLHF; DNA: TGCGCCAGCAGCTTGGCCGGCGTGGGGGATTCACCCCTCCACTTT
D: NA; V: TRBV28; J: TRBJ2-7; length: 14; size: NA; CDR3: CASSAGVSSYEQYF; DNA: TGTGCCAGCTCAGCGGGCGTTAGCTCCTACGAGCAGTACTTC
D: NA; V: TRBV28; J: TRBJ1-5; length: 15; size: NA; CDR3: CASSLLQVGNQPQHF; DNA: TGTGCCAGCAGCTTGCTTCAGGTCGGGAATCAGCCCCAGCATTTT